The 19 T cell receptor beta chains given below trace back to one sample, sequenced in a study of cytomegalovirus exposure and HLA in healthy donors. PCR primers comprised 60 Vbeta and 13 Jbeta primers. Profiled with immunoSEQ multiplex PCR; TCRdb holds only in-frame clones, not every one. Here the sample spans under 200,000 clones, around 84% being singletons. Sequencing was done on a sample of PBMCs. These receptors came from a man aged 45-65 years in good health and CMV-seropositive.

The V and J genes are TRBV7-6 and TRBJ2-2; 9 positions agree with TRBD1. The germline gives CDR1 SGHVS, CDR2 FNYEAQ. Losses at the gene ends were 1 base for V and 5 bases for J; bases not matched to a gene: 2. The CDR3 loop spans 15 amino acids. This CDR3 reads CASSLGTGETGELFF. CDR3 DNA sequence: TGTGCCAGCAGCTTAGGGACAGGGGAAACCGGGGAGCTGTTTTTT.

CDR3 bases: TGTGCCAGCAGCCCAGTTGGGACAGGCTACTATAATTCACCCCTCCACTTT. It codes for CASSPVGTGYYNSPLHF. The chain joins TRBV28 to TRBJ1-6, with 8 bases matching TRBD1. Germline CDR1 reads MDHEN; CDR2 reads SYDVKM. Trimming removed 6 bases from V and 3 bases from J; junction bases left unmatched: 10. The CDR3 is 17 amino acids.

This chain connects TRBV7-2 to TRBJ1-2; D may be TRBD1 (5 bases). CDR1 is SGHTA and CDR2 is FQGNSA in the germline V gene. Trimming removed 1 base at V and 5 bases at J, with 8 bases between. The CDR3 spans 13 residues. The CDR3: CASSLVRDYGYTF. DNA of the CDR3: TGTGCCAGCAGCTTAGTCAGGGATTATGGCTACACCTTC.

The chain couples TRBV11-2 to TRBJ2-3; 8 nucleotides match TRBD2. In germline, CDR1 is SGHAT, CDR2 FQNNGV. The CDR3 runs 16 residues. The junction had 5 bases not matched to a gene; V was cut back by 1 base and J by 2 bases. The CDR3 region is CASSLVAGGLTDTQYF. CDR3 bases: TGTGCCAGCAGCTTAGTGGCGGGGGGCCTCACAGATACGCAGTATTTT. Looking up the rest from reference TRBV11-2 and TRBJ2-3 gives the full variable domain: EAGVAQSPRYKIIEKRQSVAFWCNPISGHATLYWYQQILGQGPKLLIQFQNNGVVDDSQLPKDRFSAERLKGVDSTLKIQPAKLEDSAVYLCASSLVAGGLTDTQYFGPGTRLTVL.

The chain employs TRBV6-1 and TRBJ1-4, with TRBD1 matching 9 bases. CDR3 length: 15 amino acids. The ends lost 6 bases at V and 7 bases at J; junction bases unmatched: 9. Looked up from germline, CDR1 is MNHNS and CDR2 is SASEGT. CDR3 coding DNA: TGTGCCAGCAGCCCAACCGGGACAGGGCTTGAAAAACTGTTTTTT. Translation gives CASSPTGTGLEKLFF.

CDR3 residues: CASSRTSSEQYF. The CDR3 DNA is TGTGCCAGTAGTAGGACTAGCAGCGAGCAGTACTTC. The chain links TRBV19 to TRBJ2-7; 8 bases map to TRBD2. This CDR3 region has 12 residues. Germline trimming cut 4 bases from V and 6 bases from J; bases unmatched to any gene: 2. Germline V gene data show CDR1 as LNHDA and CDR2 as SQIVND (reference sequence).

The chain is built from TRBV5-4 and TRBJ1-1, with D uncertain. V shed 3 bases and J shed 4 bases, with 16 bases lying between them. The CDR3 totals 15 residues. Germline CDR1 and CDR2: SGHNT and YYREEE (reference sequence). The chain's CDR3 is CASSSTLRDGTEAFF. The CDR3 DNA reads TGTGCCAGCAGCTCTACCCTGAGGGATGGCACTGAAGCTTTCTTT. Full variable domain (missing parts from reference TRBV5-4 and TRBJ1-1): ETGVTQSPTHLIKTRGQQVTLRCSSQSGHNTVSWYQQALGQGPQFIFQYYREEENGRGNFPPRFSGLQFPNYSSELNVNALELDDSALYLCASSSTLRDGTEAFFGQGTRLTVV.

J is TRBJ1-1 and V is TRBV6-1; D unresolved. Germline V CDR1 and CDR2: MNHNS, SASEGT. The ends were cut back, 4 bases at V and 0 bases at J, with 6 bases in the middle. CDR3 length: 13 amino acids. CDR3 DNA: TGTGCCAGCAGTGCGGTGCTGAACACTGAAGCTTTCTTT. Translating gives CASSAVLNTEAFF.

The chain has TRBV19 and TRBJ2-6; the match to TRBD2 covers 8 bases. Losses at the gene ends were 4 bases for V and 3 bases for J; bases not matched to a gene: 5. CDR3 length: 16 residues. Germline assignment: CDR1 LNHDA and CDR2 SQIVND (reference sequence). Here the CDR3 reads CASSTAGGGGANVLTF. DNA of the CDR3: TGTGCCAGTAGTACGGCGGGGGGCGGTGGGGCCAACGTCCTGACTTTC.

The genes are TRBV6-1 and TRBJ2-1; D possibly corresponds to TRBD1 (6 bases). CDR1 and CDR2 from the germline V gene are MNHNS and SASEGT. The CDR3 has 14 amino acids. Trimming removed 8 bases from V and 1 base from J, with 12 bases in between. CDR3 nucleotides: TGTGCCAGCTCCGGGACACAGTCCTACAATGAGCAGTTCTTC. This translates into CASSGTQSYNEQFF.

This rearrangement joins TRBV9 to TRBJ1-1; TRBD1 aligns across 9 bases. The V gene end was trimmed by 4 bases and the J gene end by 1 base; junction bases not matched to a gene: 5. CDR3 length equals 15 residues. Looked up from germline, CDR1 is SGDLS and CDR2 is YYNGEE. CDR3 sequence: CASSPQTGGNTEAFF. The CDR3 nucleotides are TGTGCCAGCAGCCCCCAGACAGGGGGGAACACTGAAGCTTTCTTT.

The chain links TRBV7-9 to TRBJ1-3; 12 nucleotides align to TRBD1. The CDR3 has 16 residues. The trim removed 4 bases at V and 4 bases at J, leaving 5 bases unmatched. The V gene's germline CDR1 is SEHNR and CDR2 FQNEAQ (reference sequence). CDR3 nucleotides: TGTGCCAGCAGCTCGGGACAGGGGGCGCCCGGAAACACCATATATTTT. It is translated as CASSSGQGAPGNTIYF. Full variable domain (remainder filled in from reference TRBV7-9 and TRBJ1-3): DTGVSQNPRHKITKRGQNVTFRCDPISEHNRLYWYRQTLGQGPEFLTYFQNEAQLEKSRLLSDRFSAERPKGSFSTLEIQRTEQGDSAMYLCASSSGQGAPGNTIYFGEGSWLTVV.

The chain joins TRBV5-1 to TRBJ1-3, with D possibly TRBD1 on 5 matching bases. Germline CDR1 and CDR2: SGHRS and YFSETQ. The CDR3 is 17 residues long. The V end lost 2 bases, the J end lost 0 bases, and 15 bases lay between the germline ends. The CDR3 here is CASSFGAATFSGNTIYF. CDR3 sequence (DNA): TGCGCCAGCAGCTTTGGGGCAGCGACCTTCTCTGGAAACACCATATATTTT.

Worth noting for this clone: Its ends do not fully match the called genes, so a read error is possible. The rearrangement links TRBV5-6 to TRBJ2-3; the D gene is possibly TRBD2 (6 bases). The CDR3 is 16 amino acids. CDR1 SGHDT and CDR2 YYEEEE come from the germline V gene. CDR3 amino acids: CASSLKTLTSTDTRYF. CDR3 nucleotides: TGTGCCAGCAGCTTAAAGACTCTTACTAGCACAGATACGCGGTATTTT.

The chain recombines TRBV7-9 with TRBJ2-5; the match to TRBD2 covers 9 bases. The ends lost 3 bases at V and 4 bases at J; junction bases unmatched: 9. This CDR3 has 16 amino acids. Germline values: CDR1 SEHNR, CDR2 FQNEAQ (reference sequence). The CDR3 is CASSFWRGGQPETQYF. The CDR3 DNA sequence: TGTGCCAGCAGCTTCTGGCGGGGGGGCCAGCCAGAGACCCAGTACTTC.

The V gene is TRBV6-4, the J gene TRBJ1-1; 10 nucleotides match TRBD1. The CDR3 contains 15 residues. Germline V gives CDR1 MRHNA, CDR2 SNTAGT. V was pared by 6 bases and J by 2 bases, with 6 bases of the junction left unmatched. The CDR3 loop reads CASSPQTGGNTEAFF. In nucleotides, the CDR3 is TGTGCCAGCAGCCCCCAGACAGGGGGCAACACTGAAGCTTTCTTT.

J is TRBJ1-4 and V is TRBV27; D remains ambiguous. CDR3 length equals 15 residues. Trimming removed 6 bases from V and 7 bases from J, with 18 bases in between. Germline V lookup: CDR1 MNHEY, CDR2 SMNVEV (reference sequence). DNA of the CDR3: TGTGCCAGCAGCCCCCCAATAGGGAGAGGTGAAAAACTGTTTTTT. Amino acid sequence: CASSPPIGRGEKLFF.

A few counts support this clone. The rearrangement links TRBV27 to TRBJ2-7; D not resolved. This CDR3 has 15 residues. The V gene lost 0 bases and the J gene lost 0 bases, with 9 bases spanning the gap. Germline loops: CDR1 MNHEY, CDR2 SMNVEV (reference sequence). CDR3 in amino acids: CASSLSAASSYEQYF. In DNA, the CDR3 is TGTGCCAGCAGTTTATCGGCAGCTAGCTCCTACGAGCAGTACTTC.

This clone turned up a few times. The chain employs TRBV9 and TRBJ2-2; D is possibly TRBD2 (6 bases). V was pared by 2 bases and J by 10 bases, with 12 bases between. Germline values: CDR1 SGDLS, CDR2 YYNGEE. The CDR3 has 13 amino acids. The CDR3 nucleotides are TGTGCCAGCAGCGTGGACTCGGGGGTGGAGCTGTTTTTT. Its protein is CASSVDSGVELFF.